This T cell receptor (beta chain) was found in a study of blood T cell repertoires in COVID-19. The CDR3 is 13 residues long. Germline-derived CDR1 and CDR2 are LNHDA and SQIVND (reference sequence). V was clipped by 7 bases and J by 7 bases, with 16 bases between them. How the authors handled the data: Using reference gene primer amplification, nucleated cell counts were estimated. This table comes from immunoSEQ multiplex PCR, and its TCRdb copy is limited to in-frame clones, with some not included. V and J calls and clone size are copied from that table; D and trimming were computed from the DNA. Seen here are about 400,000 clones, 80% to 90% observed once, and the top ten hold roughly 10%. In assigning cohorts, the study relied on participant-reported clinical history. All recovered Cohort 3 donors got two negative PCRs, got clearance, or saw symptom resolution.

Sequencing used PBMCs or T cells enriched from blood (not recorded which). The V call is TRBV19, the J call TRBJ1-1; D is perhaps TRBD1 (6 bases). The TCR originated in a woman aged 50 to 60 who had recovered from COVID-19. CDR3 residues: CASNVLGAYEAFF. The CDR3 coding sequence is TGTGCCAGTAACGTGTTGGGGGCTTATGAAGCTTTCTTT. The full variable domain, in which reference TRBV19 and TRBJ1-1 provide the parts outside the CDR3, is DGGITQSPKYLFRKEGQNVTLSCEQNLNHDAMYWYRQDPGQGLRLIYYSQIVNDFQKGDIAEGYSVSREKKESFPLTVTSAQKNPTAFYLCASNVLGAYEAFFGQGTRLTVV.